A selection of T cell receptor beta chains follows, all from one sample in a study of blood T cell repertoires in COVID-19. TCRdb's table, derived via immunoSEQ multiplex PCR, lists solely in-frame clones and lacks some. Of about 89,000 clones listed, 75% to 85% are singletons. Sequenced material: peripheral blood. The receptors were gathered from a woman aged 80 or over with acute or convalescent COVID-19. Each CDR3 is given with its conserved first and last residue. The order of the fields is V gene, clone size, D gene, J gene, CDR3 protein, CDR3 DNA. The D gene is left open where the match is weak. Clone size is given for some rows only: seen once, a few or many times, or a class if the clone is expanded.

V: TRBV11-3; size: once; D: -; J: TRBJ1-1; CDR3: CASSLLQGNTEAFF; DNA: TGTGCCAGCAGCTTATTACAGGGGAACACTGAAGCTTTCTTT
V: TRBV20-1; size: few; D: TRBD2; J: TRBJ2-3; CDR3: CSASFPSGGADTQYF; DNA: TGCAGTGCTAGTTTTCCTAGCGGGGGGGCAGATACGCAGTATTTT
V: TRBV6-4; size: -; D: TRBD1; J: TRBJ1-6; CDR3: CASSAEKTGESPLHF; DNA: TGTGCCAGCAGCGCTGAGAAGACAGGGGAATCACCCCTCCACTTT
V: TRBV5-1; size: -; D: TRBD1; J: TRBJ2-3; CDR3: CASSLKDRVTDTQYF; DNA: TGCGCCAGCAGCTTGAAGGACAGGGTCACAGATACGCAGTATTTT
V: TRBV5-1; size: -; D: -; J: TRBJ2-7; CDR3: CASSLASTGSRSYEQYF; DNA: TGCGCCAGCAGCTTGGCCTCAACAGGGTCCCGCTCCTACGAGCAGTACTTC
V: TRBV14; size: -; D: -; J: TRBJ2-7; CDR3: CASSQLRGAEQYF; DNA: TGTGCCAGCAGCCAACTGCGGGGTGCCGAGCAGTACTTC
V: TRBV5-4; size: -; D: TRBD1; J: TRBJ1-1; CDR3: CASSLQGDTEAFF; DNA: TGTGCCAGCAGCTTACAGGGGGACACTGAAGCTTTCTTT
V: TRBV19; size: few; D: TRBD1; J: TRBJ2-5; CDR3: CASSSGQLRETQYF; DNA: TGTGCCAGTAGTTCGGGACAGTTAAGGGAGACCCAGTACTTC
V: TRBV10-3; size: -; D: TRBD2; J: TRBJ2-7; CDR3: CAISVLTSGGARPSYEQYF; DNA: TGTGCCATCAGTGTGCTGACTAGCGGGGGGGCGCGACCGAGCTACGAGCAGTACTTC
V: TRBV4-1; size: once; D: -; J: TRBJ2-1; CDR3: CASSPLGRGNYNEQFF; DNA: TGCGCCAGCAGCCCACTAGGGCGGGGCAACTACAATGAGCAGTTCTTC
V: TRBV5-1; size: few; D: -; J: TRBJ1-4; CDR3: CASSLAAGANEKLFF; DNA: TGCGCCAGCAGCTTGGCGGCGGGAGCTAATGAAAAACTGTTTTTT
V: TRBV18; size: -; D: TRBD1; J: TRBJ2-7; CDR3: CASSPETGREQYF; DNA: TGTGCCAGCTCACCAGAGACAGGGCGGGAGCAGTACTTC
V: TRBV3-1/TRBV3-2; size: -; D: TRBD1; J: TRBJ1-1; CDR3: CASSQADRVLSEAFF; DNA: TGTGCCAGCAGCCAAGCGGACAGGGTCCTCAGTGAAGCTTTCTTT
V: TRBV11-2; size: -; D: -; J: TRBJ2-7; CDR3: CASSFYGRPYEQYF; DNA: TGTGCCAGCAGCTTTTACGGGAGACCCTACGAGCAGTACTTC
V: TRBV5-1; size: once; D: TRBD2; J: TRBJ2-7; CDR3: CASSLIASGRTYEQYF; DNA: TGCGCCAGCAGCTTGATTGCTAGCGGGCGAACCTACGAGCAGTACTTC
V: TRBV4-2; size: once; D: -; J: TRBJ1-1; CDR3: CASSQGQIENTEAFF; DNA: TGTGCCAGCAGCCAAGGACAGATCGAGAACACTGAAGCTTTCTTT
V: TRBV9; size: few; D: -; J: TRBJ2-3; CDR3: CASSPSHTQYF; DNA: TGTGCCAGCAGCCCCAGTCATACGCAGTATTTT
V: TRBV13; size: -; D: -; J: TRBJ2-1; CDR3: CASSLGPPAYNEQFF; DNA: TGTGCCAGCAGCTTAGGCCCCCCGGCCTACAATGAGCAGTTCTTC
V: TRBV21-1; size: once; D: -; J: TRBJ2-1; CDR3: CASILAGGDGEQFF; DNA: TGTGCCAGCATTTTAGCGGGAGGGGACGGTGAGCAGTTCTTC
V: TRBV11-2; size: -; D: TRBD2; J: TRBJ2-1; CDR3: CASSLDRGTSALRGYNEQFF; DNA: TGTGCCAGCAGCTTAGATCGTGGGACTAGCGCCCTTAGGGGATACAATGAGCAGTTCTTC
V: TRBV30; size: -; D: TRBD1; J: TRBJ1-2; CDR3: CAWSRGQFGYTF; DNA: TGTGCCTGGAGCAGGGGGCAATTTGGCTACACCTTC
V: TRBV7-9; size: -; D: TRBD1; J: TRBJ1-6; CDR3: CASRYGQAHNSPLHF; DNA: TGTGCCAGCAGGTACGGACAGGCCCATAATTCACCCCTCCACTTT
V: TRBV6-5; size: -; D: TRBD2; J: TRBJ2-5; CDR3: CASIPSGGAETQYF; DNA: TGTGCCAGCATTCCTAGCGGGGGGGCAGAGACCCAGTACTTC
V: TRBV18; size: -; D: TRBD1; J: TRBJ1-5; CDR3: CASSPQGANQPQHF; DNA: TGTGCCAGCTCACCACAGGGGGCGAATCAGCCCCAGCATTTT
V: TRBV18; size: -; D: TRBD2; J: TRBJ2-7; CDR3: CASSPSSGINYEQYF; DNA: TGTGCCAGCTCACCAAGCAGCGGGATTAACTACGAGCAGTACTTC
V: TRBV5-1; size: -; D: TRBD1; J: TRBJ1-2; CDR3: CASSLETGHHTF; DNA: TGCGCCAGCAGCTTGGAGACAGGGCACCACACCTTC